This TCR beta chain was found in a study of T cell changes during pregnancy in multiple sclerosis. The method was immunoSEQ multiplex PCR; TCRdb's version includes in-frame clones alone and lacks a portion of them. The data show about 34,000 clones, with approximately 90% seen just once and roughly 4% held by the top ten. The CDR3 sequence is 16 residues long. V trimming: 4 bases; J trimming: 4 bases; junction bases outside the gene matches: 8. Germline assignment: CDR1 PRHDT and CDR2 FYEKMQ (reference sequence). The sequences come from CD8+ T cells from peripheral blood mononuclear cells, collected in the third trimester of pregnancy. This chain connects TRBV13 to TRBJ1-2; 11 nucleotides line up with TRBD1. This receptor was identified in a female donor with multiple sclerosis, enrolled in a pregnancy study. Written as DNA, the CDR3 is TGTGCCAGCAGCTCCCCCGGGACAGGGGGAGTCTATGGCTACACCTTC. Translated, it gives CASSSPGTGGVYGYTF.